This TCR beta chain emerged from a study of OX40 agonist ivuxolimab in advanced cancers. Study-wide context: Of the participants, over 30% had some prior anti-PD-1, anti-PD-L1 or anti-CTLA-4 therapy, which was allowed.

Autoimmune disease history or systemic immunosuppression was exclusionary. CDR1 is SEHNR and CDR2 is FQNEAQ in the germline V gene (reference sequence). The CDR3 is made up of 12 amino acids. The V and J ends lost 6 bases and 2 bases respectively, with 7 bases between them. TCRdb's table, derived via immunoSEQ multiplex PCR, lists solely in-frame clones and lacks some. This table has some 14,000 clones, approximately 80% appearing once. V usage is TRBV7-9 and J usage is TRBJ2-5; D call uncertain. This TCR was recovered from an adult with an advanced solid tumor such as melanoma, head and neck, liver or kidney cancer. Sequenced here: CD4+ or CD8+ T cells sorted from blood, sampled in a trial of the OX40 agonist ivuxolimab. The CDR3 region is CASRGGQETQYF. The CDR3 DNA reads as TGTGCCAGCAGAGGCGGACAAGAGACCCAGTACTTC.